These 30 T cell receptor beta chains share one sample of origin, sequenced in a study of technical replicates of blood from a handful of donors. Sequencing used immunoSEQ multiplex PCR; TCRdb keeps in-frame clones, though not all of them. Of tens of thousands of clones detected, 90% to 97% appear once; the ten largest clones hold roughly 0.36%. Sequencing used T cells isolated from PBMCs. Every receptor here comes from a human donor in good health.

The chain uses TRBV28 and TRBJ2-7, with a weak D call TRBD2 (5 bases). Trimming removed 8 bases at V and 7 bases at J, with 9 bases between. Germline values: CDR1 MDHEN, CDR2 SYDVKM. There are 10 residues in the CDR3. The CDR3, as DNA: TGTGCCAGCGAAACGGGGGAGCAGTACTTC. Translation: CASETGEQYF.

The V and J genes are TRBV4-3 and TRBJ2-7, with D possibly being TRBD2 (6 bases). The CDR3 loop spans 14 amino acids. The V and J ends lost 4 bases and 6 bases respectively, with 16 bases between them. Per the germline V gene, CDR1 is LGHNA and CDR2 is YSLEER. The CDR3: CASSRLRAEGEQYF. CDR3 DNA: TGCGCCAGCAGCCGCCTTCGAGCGGAGGGCGAGCAGTACTTC.

This chain links TRBV6-5 with TRBJ1-5; 7 bases are a match to TRBD1. V lost 5 bases, J lost 2 bases, and 3 bases stayed unmatched. CDR3 size: 14 residues. Germline V CDR1 and CDR2: MNHEY, SVGAGI. The CDR3 DNA reads as TGTGCCAGCAGTATAGGACAGGGCAATCAGCCCCAGCATTTT. This sequence encodes CASSIGQGNQPQHF.

This clone has just one count. The rearrangement uses TRBV7-3 and TRBJ2-7, with D possibly TRBD2 on 6 matching bases. V was cut by 5 bases and J by 3 bases, with 11 bases left in between. CDR3 length: 13 residues. The germline V gene encodes CDR1 SGHTA and CDR2 FQGTGA. CDR3 coding DNA: TGTGCCAGCAGCGCTGGGACTTACTACGAGCAGTACTTC. Its translation: CASSAGTYYEQYF.

A single count supports this clone. V usage is TRBV4-2 and J usage is TRBJ1-4; D unresolved. This CDR3 region has 15 residues. Trimming removed 4 bases at V and 2 bases at J, with 11 bases between. Looked up from germline, CDR1 is LGHNA and CDR2 is YNFKEQ. The chain's CDR3 is CASSLRLDTNEKLFF. CDR3 DNA: TGTGCCAGCAGCCTTCGACTAGACACTAATGAAAAACTGTTTTTT.

This chain uses TRBV10-3 with TRBJ2-3, with D hard to call. Between the trimmed V and J ends, which lost 5 bases and 6 bases, there was a span of 9 bases. Germline V gene data show CDR1 as ENHRY and CDR2 as SYGVKD. This CDR3 is 12 amino acids long. The CDR3 bases are TGTGCCATCAGTCGGTCTACCGATACGCAGTATTTT. Encoded protein: CAISRSTDTQYF.

This chain joins TRBV28 and TRBJ2-3; TRBD2 is a possible D gene (5 bases). CDR3 length: 13 residues. V lost 5 bases, J lost 6 bases, and 12 bases lay in between. Per the germline V gene, CDR1 is MDHEN and CDR2 is SYDVKM. Here the CDR3 reads CASSELGRDTQYF. The CDR3 DNA sequence: TGTGCCAGCAGTGAACTAGGCAGGGATACGCAGTATTTT.

The chain links TRBV7-2 to TRBJ2-1; D may be TRBD1 (6 bases). This CDR3 is built from 15 residues. Between the trimmed V and J ends, which lost 2 bases and 0 bases, there was a span of 8 bases. The germline V gene encodes CDR1 SGHTA and CDR2 FQGNSA. The CDR3 loop reads CASSLQGSSYNEQFF. The DNA of the CDR3 is TGTGCCAGCAGCTTACAGGGGAGCTCCTACAATGAGCAGTTCTTC.

This clone has just one count. The rearrangement links TRBV11-3 to TRBJ2-3; tentative D call: TRBD1 (5 bases). This CDR3 is 15 amino acids long. V lost 5 bases and J 6 bases, leaving 18 bases between the germline ends. CDR1 is SGHNT, CDR2 YENEEA, per germline. DNA of the CDR3: TGTGCCAGCAGCCCGACCCCCACAGGAGTTGATACGCAGTATTTT. Translated: CASSPTPTGVDTQYF.

V and J are TRBV7-3 and TRBJ2-3, with 9 bases matching TRBD2. J gave up 2 bases and V 6 bases, and 6 bases lay outside the gene matches. The CDR3 length is 15 residues. Germline values: CDR1 SGHTA, CDR2 FQGTGA. CDR3 sequence: CASSEVAGDTDTQYF. The DNA of the CDR3 is TGTGCCAGCAGTGAGGTAGCGGGGGACACAGATACGCAGTATTTT.

This chain joins TRBV12-5 and TRBJ2-5; D might be TRBD2 (7 bases). CDR1 is LGHNT, CDR2 FRNRAP, per germline. The V gene lost 9 bases and the J gene lost 5 bases, with 10 bases spanning the gap. The CDR3 runs to 11 residues. In DNA form, the CDR3 reads TGTGCTAGCGGGGGGCGCGAGACCCAGTACTTC. It codes for CASGGRETQYF.

This chain links TRBV6-5 with TRBJ1-2; 8 bases agree with TRBD1. The CDR3 loop spans 13 amino acids. Unmatched junction bases numbered 5, after V lost 5 bases and J lost 6 bases. The germline gives CDR1 MNHEY, CDR2 SVGAGI. For the CDR3, the DNA is TGTGCCAGCAGTCCTCGGACAGGGCATGGCTACACCTTC. Translating it yields CASSPRTGHGYTF.

The J gene is TRBJ2-3, the V gene TRBV7-6, with D perhaps TRBD2 (5 bases). The CDR3 has 17 amino acids. Per germline, CDR1 SGHVS and CDR2 FNYEAQ. The V end lost 2 bases, the J end lost 6 bases, and 21 bases lay between the germline ends. CDR3 nucleotides: TGTGCCAGCAGCTTAATGGGGTCCGGGAAGGCGACGGATACGCAGTATTTT. Translated, it gives CASSLMGSGKATDTQYF.

This chain uses TRBV9 with TRBJ2-7, with a possible D match to TRBD1 (5 bases). CDR3 length equals 15 residues. Trimming removed 0 bases from V and 1 base from J, with 11 bases in between. Germline V gene lookup returns CDR1 SGDLS and CDR2 YYNGEE. The CDR3 protein is CASSVGTPGSYEQYF. In nucleotides, the CDR3 is TGTGCCAGCAGCGTAGGTACCCCAGGGTCCTACGAGCAGTACTTC.

This clone showed up just once. The chain is built from TRBV30 and TRBJ1-3; D is possibly TRBD1 (5 bases). The V end was cut by 5 bases, the J end by 2 bases, with 10 bases between. The CDR3 totals 13 residues. Germline CDR1 and CDR2: GTSNPN and SVGIG (reference sequence). The CDR3 is CAWGRGAGNTIYF. The CDR3 nucleotides read TGTGCCTGGGGACGGGGGGCTGGAAACACCATATATTTT.

The chain couples TRBV15 to TRBJ2-1, with TRBD2 matching over 10 bases. Germline V gene lookup returns CDR1 LNHNV and CDR2 YYDKDF (reference sequence). The CDR3 sequence is 18 residues long. Germline trimming cut 1 base from V and 7 bases from J; bases unmatched to any gene: 13. CDR3 DNA sequence: TGTGCCACCAGCAGAGGTATGGAACTAGCGGGACCGGGGAATGAGCAGTTCTTC. This translates into CATSRGMELAGPGNEQFF.

The chain has TRBV30 and TRBJ2-5; 7 bases agree with TRBD2. Germline V gene data show CDR1 as GTSNPN and CDR2 as SVGIG (reference sequence). J lost 5 bases, V lost 1 base, and 4 bases had no gene match. This CDR3 has 13 amino acids. The CDR3 reads CAWSGGSFETQYF. CDR3 bases: TGTGCCTGGAGTGGCGGGAGTTTTGAGACCCAGTACTTC. The full variable domain, rest sourced from reference TRBV30 and TRBJ2-5, is SQTIHQWPATLVQPVGSPLSLECTVEGTSNPNLYWYRQAAGRGLQLLFYSVGIGQISSEVPQNLSASRPQDRQFILSSKKLLLSDSGFYLCAWSGGSFETQYFGPGTRLLVL.

The chain carries TRBV30 and TRBJ2-7; 14 positions match TRBD2. The CDR3 has 15 residues. Germline V gives CDR1 GTSNPN, CDR2 SVGIG (reference sequence). V lost 1 base and J lost 5; bases outside the gene matches: 4. The CDR3 loop reads CAWSAGTSGSDEQYF. CDR3 sequence (DNA): TGTGCCTGGAGTGCCGGGACTAGCGGGAGCGACGAGCAGTACTTC.

The chain couples TRBV2 to TRBJ1-1; 7 positions match TRBD1. Unmatched junction bases numbered 7, after V lost 3 bases and J lost 0 bases. Germline V gene sequence: CDR1 SNHLY, CDR2 FYNNEI. The CDR3 loop spans 16 amino acids. In nucleotides, the CDR3 is TGTGCCAGCAGTGACTGGGGGCAGGGGGTGAACACTGAAGCTTTCTTT. The encoded protein is CASSDWGQGVNTEAFF.

The V gene is TRBV12-5, the J gene TRBJ1-2; possibly TRBD1 for D (5 bases). Germline-derived CDR1 and CDR2 are LGHNT and FRNRAP. The CDR3 consists of 12 residues. V gave up 0 bases and J gave up 11 bases, with 10 bases separating them. The CDR3 sequence is CASGLVQGFYTF. DNA of the CDR3: TGTGCTAGTGGTTTGGTCCAGGGCTTTTACACCTTC. The variable domain in full, completed from reference TRBV12-5 and TRBJ1-2, reads DARVTQTPRHKVTEMGQEVTMRCQPILGHNTVFWYRQTMMQGLELLAYFRNRAPLDDSGMPKDRFSAEMPDATLATLKIQPSEPRDSAVYFCASGLVQGFYTFGSGTRLTVV.

The chain combines TRBV7-8 with TRBJ1-2; perhaps TRBD1 as D (6 bases). Germline-derived CDR1 and CDR2 are SGHVS and FQNEAQ. CDR3 size: 13 residues. Deletions cut 5 bases from V and 7 bases from J, with 14 bases between. CDR3 in amino acids: CASSAGEAIGYTF. The CDR3 DNA reads as TGTGCCAGCAGCGCAGGGGAAGCGATTGGCTACACCTTC.

This chain uses TRBV28 with TRBJ2-1, with a possible D match to TRBD1 (5 bases). CDR3 size: 13 residues. V lost 5 bases, J lost 7 bases, and 12 bases lay in between. Germline loops: CDR1 MDHEN, CDR2 SYDVKM. This CDR3 is CASSVRGRNEQFF. The CDR3 bases are TGTGCCAGCAGTGTAAGGGGTAGGAATGAGCAGTTCTTC. Complete variable domain (other parts from reference TRBV28 and TRBJ2-1): DVKVTQSSRYLVKRTGEKVFLECVQDMDHENMFWYRQDPGLGLRLIYFSYDVKMKEKGDIPEGYSVSREKKERFSLILESASTNQTSMYLCASSVRGRNEQFFGPGTRLTVL.

The chain carries TRBV6-6 and TRBJ1-3; 10 bases are a match to TRBD1. Germline V CDR1 and CDR2: MNHNY, SVGAGI (reference sequence). The CDR3 spans 16 residues. Losses at the gene ends were 6 bases for V and 4 bases for J; bases not matched to a gene: 9. The CDR3 loop is CASSHTTGGSGNTIYF. CDR3 bases: TGTGCCAGCAGCCATACGACAGGGGGCTCCGGAAACACCATATATTTT.

This clone was detected only once. V and J are TRBV11-1 and TRBJ2-1, with TRBD2 matching 7 bases. This CDR3 is 15 amino acids long. CDR1 and CDR2 (germline): SGHAT, FQDESV (reference sequence). The V gene end was trimmed by 5 bases and the J gene end by 4 bases; junction bases not matched to a gene: 8. The chain's CDR3 is CASSPGLVVYNEQFF. CDR3 nucleotide sequence: TGTGCCAGCAGCCCTGGACTAGTCGTTTACAATGAGCAGTTCTTC.

J is TRBJ2-3 and V is TRBV7-9, with 8 bases identical to TRBD2. The V gene end was trimmed by 8 bases and the J gene end by 3 bases; junction bases not matched to a gene: 10. Germline-derived CDR1 and CDR2 are SEHNR and FQNEAQ (reference sequence). This CDR3 is built from 15 residues. CDR3 DNA sequence: TGTGCCAGCCCATTGGGCGGGACTAGAACAGATACGCAGTATTTT. Protein sequence: CASPLGGTRTDTQYF. The entire variable domain, with the rest obtained from reference TRBV7-9 and TRBJ2-3, is as follows: DTGVSQNPRHKITKRGQNVTFRCDPISEHNRLYWYRQTLGQGPEFLTYFQNEAQLEKSRLLSDRFSAERPKGSFSTLEIQRTEQGDSAMYLCASPLGGTRTDTQYFGPGTRLTVL.

The chain recombines TRBV7-8 with TRBJ1-2; tentatively, D is TRBD1 (6 bases). The CDR3 loop spans 15 amino acids. Trimming removed 1 base at V and 4 bases at J, with 13 bases between. The germline gives CDR1 SGHVS, CDR2 FQNEAQ. CDR3 coding DNA: TGTGCCAGCAGCTTAGTACAGGGAGTGGGCTATGGCTACACCTTC. This gives the protein CASSLVQGVGYGYTF.

This clone has just one count. This sequence joins TRBV9 and TRBJ2-7; 9 bases fit TRBD1. Trimming took 3 bases from V and 4 from J; bases not matched to a gene: 5. Germline CDR1 reads SGDLS; CDR2 reads YYNGEE. CDR3 length: 14 residues. CDR3 sequence reads: CASSAAGTGYEQYF. CDR3 bases: TGTGCCAGCAGCGCCGCCGGGACAGGGTACGAGCAGTACTTC.

This clone has a single count. The chain uses TRBV6-1 and TRBJ1-2; 7 nucleotides agree with TRBD1. In germline, CDR1 is MNHNS, CDR2 SASEGT. After removal of 6 bases from V and 7 bases from J, the junction contained 11 bases not matched to a gene. This CDR3 is 14 amino acids long. The CDR3, as DNA: TGTGCCAGCAGAAATTCCGGGACAGTAGGTGGCTACACCTTC. It yields the protein CASRNSGTVGGYTF.

The chain links TRBV28 to TRBJ2-3; TRBD2 is a possible D gene (5 bases). The V gene's germline CDR1 is MDHEN and CDR2 SYDVKM. The ends were cut back, 8 bases at V and 0 bases at J, with 9 bases in the middle. The CDR3 has 13 amino acids. For the CDR3, the DNA is TGTGCCAGCGTCCCGGGGAGCACAGATACGCAGTATTTT. Translation gives CASVPGSTDTQYF.

The chain carries TRBV10-3 and TRBJ2-3; TRBD2 aligns across 8 bases. Germline V gene data show CDR1 as ENHRY and CDR2 as SYGVKD. This CDR3 region has 17 residues. Losses at the gene ends were 6 bases for V and 2 bases for J; bases not matched to a gene: 13. CDR3 loop: CAISPTSGTAHTDTQYF. The CDR3 DNA sequence: TGTGCCATCAGCCCTACTAGCGGTACAGCCCACACAGATACGCAGTATTTT.